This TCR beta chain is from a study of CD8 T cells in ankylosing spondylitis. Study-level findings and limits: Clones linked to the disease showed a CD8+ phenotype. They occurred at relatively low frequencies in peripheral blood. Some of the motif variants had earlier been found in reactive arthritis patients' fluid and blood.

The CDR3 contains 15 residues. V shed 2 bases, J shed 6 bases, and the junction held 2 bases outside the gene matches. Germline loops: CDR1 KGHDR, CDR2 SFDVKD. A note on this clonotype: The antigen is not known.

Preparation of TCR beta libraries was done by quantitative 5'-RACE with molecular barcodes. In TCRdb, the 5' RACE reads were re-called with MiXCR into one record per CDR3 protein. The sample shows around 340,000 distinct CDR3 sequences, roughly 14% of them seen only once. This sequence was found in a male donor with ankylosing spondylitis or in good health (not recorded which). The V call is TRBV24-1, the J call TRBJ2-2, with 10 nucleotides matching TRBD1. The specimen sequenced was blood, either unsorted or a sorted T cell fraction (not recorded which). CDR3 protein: CATSDSDRGAGELFF. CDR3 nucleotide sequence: TGTGCCACCAGTGATTCGGACAGGGGGGCCGGGGAGCTGTTTTTT.